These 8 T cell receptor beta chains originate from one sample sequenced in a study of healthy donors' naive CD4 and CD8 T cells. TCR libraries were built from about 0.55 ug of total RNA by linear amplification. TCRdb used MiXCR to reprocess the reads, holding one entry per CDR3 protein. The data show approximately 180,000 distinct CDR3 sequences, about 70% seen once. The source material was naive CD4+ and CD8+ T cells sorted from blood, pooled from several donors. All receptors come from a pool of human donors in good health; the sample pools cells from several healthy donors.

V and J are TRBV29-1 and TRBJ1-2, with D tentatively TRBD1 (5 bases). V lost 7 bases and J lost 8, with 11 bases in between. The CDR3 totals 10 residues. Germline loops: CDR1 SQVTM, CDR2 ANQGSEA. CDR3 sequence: CSARGDGYTF. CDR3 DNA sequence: TGCAGCGCCCGAGGGGACGGCTACACCTTC. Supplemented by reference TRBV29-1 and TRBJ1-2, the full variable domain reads SAVISQKPSRDICQRGTSLTIQCQVDSQVTMMFWYRQQPGQSLTLIATANQGSEATYESGFVIDKFPISRPNLTFSTLTVSNMSPEDSSIYLCSARGDGYTFGSGTRLTVV.

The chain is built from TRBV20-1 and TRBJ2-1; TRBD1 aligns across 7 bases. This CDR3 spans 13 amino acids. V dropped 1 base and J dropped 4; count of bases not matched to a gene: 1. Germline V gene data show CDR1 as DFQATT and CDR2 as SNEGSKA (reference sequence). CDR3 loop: CSARVDRYNEQFF. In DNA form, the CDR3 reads TGCAGTGCTAGAGTGGACAGGTACAATGAGCAGTTCTTC.

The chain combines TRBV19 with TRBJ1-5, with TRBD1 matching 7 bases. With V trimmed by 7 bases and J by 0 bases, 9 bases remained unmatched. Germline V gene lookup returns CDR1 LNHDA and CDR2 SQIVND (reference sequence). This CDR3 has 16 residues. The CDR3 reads CASNAGTAYSNQPQHF. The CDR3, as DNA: TGTGCCAGTAACGCCGGGACAGCTTATAGCAATCAGCCCCAGCATTTT.

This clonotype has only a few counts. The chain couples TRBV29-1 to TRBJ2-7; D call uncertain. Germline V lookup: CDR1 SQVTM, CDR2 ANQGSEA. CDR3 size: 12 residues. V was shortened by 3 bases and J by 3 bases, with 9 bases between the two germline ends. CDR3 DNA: TGCAGCGTTGAGGGCGAAGGCTACGAGCAGTACTTC. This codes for CSVEGEGYEQYF.

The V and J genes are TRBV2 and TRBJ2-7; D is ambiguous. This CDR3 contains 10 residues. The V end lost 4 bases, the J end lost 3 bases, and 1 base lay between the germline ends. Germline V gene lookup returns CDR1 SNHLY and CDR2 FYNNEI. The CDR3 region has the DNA TGTGCCAGCAGTGTCTACGAGCAGTACTTC. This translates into CASSVYEQYF. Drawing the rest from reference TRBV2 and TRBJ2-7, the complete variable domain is EPEVTQTPSHQVTQMGQEVILRCVPISNHLYFYWYRQILGQKVEFLVSFYNNEISEKSEIFDDQFSVERPDGSNFTLKIRSTKLEDSAMYFCASSVYEQYFGPGTRLTVT.

DNA for the CDR3: TGTGCCAGCACCATTCGACAGGGTAGGCACGAGCAGTACTTC. It codes for CASTIRQGRHEQYF. This chain joins TRBV6-5 and TRBJ2-7; 7 bases match TRBD1. Germline V gives CDR1 MNHEY, CDR2 SVGAGI. CDR3 length: 14 amino acids. The V segment lost 7 bases and the J segment 5 bases; nucleotides outside the gene matches: 11.

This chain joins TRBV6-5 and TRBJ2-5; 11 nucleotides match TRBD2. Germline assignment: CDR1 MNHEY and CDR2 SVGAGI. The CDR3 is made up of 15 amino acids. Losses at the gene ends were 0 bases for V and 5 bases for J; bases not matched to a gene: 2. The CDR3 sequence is CASSYSGTSGETQYF. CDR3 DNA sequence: TGTGCCAGCAGTTACTCAGGGACTAGCGGCGAGACCCAGTACTTC.

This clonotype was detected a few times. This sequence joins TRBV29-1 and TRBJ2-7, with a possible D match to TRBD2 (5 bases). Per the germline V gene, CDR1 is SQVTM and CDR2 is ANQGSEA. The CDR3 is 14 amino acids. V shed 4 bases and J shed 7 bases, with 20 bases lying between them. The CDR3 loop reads CSVVYSLSSGEQYF. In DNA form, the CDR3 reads TGCAGCGTTGTCTATTCCTTATCATCGGGGGAGCAGTACTTC.